These T cell receptor beta chains were read from a single sample in a study of blood T cell repertoires in COVID-19. Clones were read by immunoSEQ multiplex PCR, and TCRdb kept only the in-frame ones, dropping some. The table lists about 200,000 clones, approximately 83% of them singletons. The specimen was peripheral blood. These receptors were collected from a woman aged 40 to 50 with active or convalescent COVID-19. Both conserved end residues are part of each CDR3. A D gene is named only where the DNA matches it firmly.

TRBJ2-5 | TRBD2 | TRBV11-3 | CASSPGAGFQETQYF | TGTGCCAGCAGCCCTGGAGCGGGGTTCCAAGAGACCCAGTACTTC
TRBJ2-6 | . | TRBV6-5 | CASSYSASGANVLTF | TGTGCCAGCAGTTACTCGGCCTCTGGGGCCAACGTCCTGACTTTC
TRBJ1-4 | TRBD1 | TRBV5-1 | CASSLTGATNEKLFF | TGCGCCAGCAGTCTGACAGGGGCAACTAATGAAAAACTGTTTTTT
TRBJ1-2 | . | TRBV2 | CASSDRVGYTF | TGTGCCAGCAGTGACAGGGTCGGCTACACCTTC
TRBJ1-1 | . | TRBV5-1 | CASSLGGVLNTEAFF | TGCGCCAGCAGCTTAGGGGGGGTCTTGAACACTGAAGCTTTCTTT
TRBJ2-5 | . | TRBV19 | CASRRWRGPRRETQYF | TGTGCCAGTAGGCGGTGGCGGGGGCCCCGCCGGGAGACCCAGTACTTC
TRBJ1-6 | . | TRBV6-1 | CASSDRGRDSPLHF | TGTGCCAGCAGTGACAGGGGCCGGGATTCACCCCTCCACTTT
TRBJ1-4 | . | TRBV5-6 | CASSLVAQGFEKLFF | TGTGCCAGCAGCTTGGTGGCCCAGGGGTTTGAAAAACTGTTTTTT
TRBJ1-4 | TRBD1 | TRBV7-8 | CASSPGRTGLDEKLFF | TGTGCCAGCAGCCCGGGAAGGACAGGGTTAGATGAAAAACTGTTTTTT
TRBJ2-1 | TRBD2 | TRBV24-1 | CATSDTSGQYTEQFF | TGTGCCACCAGTGACACTAGCGGACAGTACACTGAGCAGTTCTTC